Below, 11 T cell receptor beta chains from the same sample are listed, as sequenced in a study of CD8 T cells in ankylosing spondylitis. One entry per CDR3 protein results from TCRdb running MiXCR on the 5' RACE reads. The repertoire has about 160,000 distinct CDR3 sequences, roughly 18% of them found once; the top ten carry about 8%. The sequenced sample consisted of blood, either unsorted or a sorted T cell fraction (not recorded which). These receptors were obtained from a male donor with ankylosing spondylitis or in good health (not recorded which).

This sequence joins TRBV5-5 and TRBJ2-7, with 8 bases fitting TRBD2. This CDR3 region has 15 residues. The germline V gene encodes CDR1 SGHKS and CDR2 YYEKEE (reference sequence). After removal of 0 bases from V and 5 bases from J, the junction contained 7 bases not matched to a gene. This CDR3 is CASSLVPAGDNEQYF. The CDR3 nucleotides read TGTGCCAGCAGCTTGGTCCCAGCGGGAGATAACGAGCAGTACTTC.

This clonotype was detected ten times or more. CDR3 nucleotides: TGCGCCAGCAGCTTGACAGGGGACTCCTACGAGCAGTACTTC. Protein product: CASSLTGDSYEQYF. The chain is built from TRBV5-1 and TRBJ2-7, with TRBD1 identical over 7 bases. The germline gives CDR1 SGHRS, CDR2 YFSETQ. The trim removed 1 base at V and 0 bases at J, leaving 1 base unmatched. The CDR3 is 14 amino acids. The full variable domain, rest sourced from reference TRBV5-1 and TRBJ2-7, is KAGVTQTPRYLIKTRGQQVTLSCSPISGHRSVSWYQQTPGQGLQFLFEYFSETQRNKGNFPGRFSGRQFSNSRSEMNVSTLELGDSALYLCASSLTGDSYEQYFGPGTRLTVT.

This clonotype was recorded a few times. The CDR3 loop reads CASSLGTDYGYTF. CDR3 DNA sequence: TGTGCCAGCAGCCTAGGGACAGACTATGGCTACACCTTC. The chain links TRBV7-9 to TRBJ1-2; TRBD1 matches at 7 bases. CDR1 is SEHNR and CDR2 is FQNEAQ in the germline V gene (reference sequence). The CDR3 is made up of 13 amino acids. V was pared by 5 bases and J by 3 bases, with 3 bases of the junction left unmatched.

This clonotype was seen repeatedly, ten times or more. This sequence joins TRBV5-1 and TRBJ2-1; TRBD2 agrees at 9 bases. The CDR3 is made up of 14 amino acids. V lost 6 bases, J lost 8 bases, and 9 bases stayed unmatched. Germline V gives CDR1 SGHRS, CDR2 YFSETQ. The CDR3 region is CASKLGTSSDEQFF. The CDR3 nucleotides read TGCGCCAGCAAGCTGGGGACTAGCTCTGATGAGCAGTTCTTC.

This clonotype was seen many times. The J gene is TRBJ2-3, the V gene TRBV20-1; no definite D call. This CDR3 is built from 14 residues. V shed 6 bases and J shed 1 base, with 14 bases lying between them. From germline, CDR1 is DFQATT and CDR2 SNEGSKA (reference sequence). The chain's CDR3 is CSAPIGPGTDTQYF. The DNA of the CDR3 is TGCAGTGCCCCTATCGGTCCCGGCACAGATACGCAGTATTTT.

V gene TRBV28 combines with J gene TRBJ1-1; perhaps TRBD1 as D (5 bases). Germline assignment: CDR1 MDHEN and CDR2 SYDVKM. Between the trimmed V and J ends, which lost 4 bases and 1 base, there was a span of 25 bases. The CDR3 covers 19 residues. CDR3 sequence reads: CASSSWGGAPLFKNTEAFF. For the CDR3, the DNA is TGTGCCAGCAGTTCATGGGGCGGGGCCCCTCTATTTAAGAACACTGAAGCTTTCTTT.

This clonotype was observed at least ten times. This chain uses TRBV20-1 with TRBJ2-7, with D possibly being TRBD1 (6 bases). This CDR3 is built from 14 residues. Germline V gives CDR1 DFQATT, CDR2 SNEGSKA (reference sequence). V was clipped by 3 bases and J by 6 bases, with 18 bases between them. The CDR3 bases are TGCAGTGCTAGTGCTACAGGGTCTGAGGGCGAGCAGTACTTC. Protein product: CSASATGSEGEQYF.

V is TRBV29-1 and J is TRBJ1-4; 7 bases align to TRBD1. Trimming removed 7 bases from V and 4 bases from J; junction bases left unmatched: 3. There are 12 residues in the CDR3. Germline V gene sequence: CDR1 SQVTM, CDR2 ANQGSEA. CDR3 in amino acids: CSAGTVNEKLFF. The CDR3 nucleotides read TGCAGCGCCGGGACAGTTAATGAAAAACTGTTTTTT.

This clonotype appeared many times. The rearrangement uses TRBV28 and TRBJ1-2, with 10 bases identical to TRBD1. Germline V gives CDR1 MDHEN, CDR2 SYDVKM. The CDR3 runs 14 residues. The J segment lost 7 bases and the V segment lost 7 bases, leaving 9 bases of the junction unmatched. The CDR3 loop reads CASTPDRGVGGYTF. CDR3 nucleotides: TGTGCCAGCACCCCGGACAGGGGGGTAGGTGGCTACACCTTC.

The J gene is TRBJ1-5, the V gene TRBV20-1; D gene uncertain. V dropped 4 bases and J dropped 2 bases, with 12 bases sitting between them. Germline loops: CDR1 DFQATT, CDR2 SNEGSKA (reference sequence). CDR3 length: 14 residues. In DNA, the CDR3 is TGCAGTGCTAACCGGGCCACAGGCAATCAGCCCCAGCATTTT. Protein product: CSANRATGNQPQHF.

This clonotype has at least ten counts. CDR3 protein: CASSEQGQGANTQYF. DNA of the CDR3: TGTGCCAGCAGTGAACAGGGACAGGGGGCTAATACGCAGTATTTT. This chain joins TRBV2 and TRBJ2-3; 12 nucleotides align to TRBD1. The germline CDR1 and CDR2 sequences are SNHLY and FYNNEI. The CDR3 spans 15 residues. V was clipped by 2 bases and J by 7 bases; unmatched bases: 4. Complete variable domain (other parts from reference TRBV2 and TRBJ2-3): EPEVTQTPSHQVTQMGQEVILRCVPISNHLYFYWYRQILGQKVEFLVSFYNNEISEKSEIFDDQFSVERPDGSNFTLKIRSTKLEDSAMYFCASSEQGQGANTQYFGPGTRLTVL.